These 27 T cell receptor beta chains originate from one sample sequenced in a study of blood T cell repertoires in COVID-19. Here immunoSEQ multiplex PCR was the method, and the copy in TCRdb shows in-frame clones only, minus some. In the table there are approximately 340,000 clones, roughly 87% of which are singletons. The material sequenced was peripheral blood. Receptor source: a man younger than 45 with COVID-19, enrolled during active disease.

This chain joins TRBV5-1 and TRBJ2-3, with 9 bases identical to TRBD2. This CDR3 spans 17 amino acids. Looked up from germline, CDR1 is SGHRS and CDR2 is YFSETQ. The V and J ends lost 1 base and 6 bases, in that order; junction bases with no gene match: 12. CDR3 bases: TGCGCCAGCAGCTTGAAAGTTTTAGCGGGGGTAGTCGATACGCAGTATTTT. Residues: CASSLKVLAGVVDTQYF.

The rearrangement links TRBV7-3 to TRBJ2-7, with TRBD2 matching 7 bases. The trim removed 2 bases at V and 2 bases at J, leaving 0 bases unmatched. Germline V CDR1 and CDR2: SGHTA, FQGTGA. This CDR3 is 13 amino acids long. Written as DNA, the CDR3 is TGTGCCAGCAGCTTAGCGGGGGCCTACGAGCAGTACTTC. This codes for CASSLAGAYEQYF. Using reference TRBV7-3 and TRBJ2-7 for the parts outside the CDR3, the full variable domain is GAGVSQTPSNKVTEKGKYVELRCDPISGHTALYWYRQSLGQGPEFLIYFQGTGAADDSGLPNDRFFAVRPEGSVSTLKIQRTERGDSAVYLCASSLAGAYEQYFGPGTRLTVT.

The chain has TRBV3-1 (or the pseudogene TRBV3-2) and TRBJ2-7, with a possible D match to TRBD2 (6 bases). The CDR3 spans 14 residues. Deletions cut 4 bases from V and 2 bases from J, with 12 bases between. CDR1 is LGHDT and CDR2 is YNNKEL in the germline V gene (reference sequence). This CDR3 is CASSLRDWPYEQYF. The CDR3 DNA follows: TGTGCCAGCAGCCTCCGGGACTGGCCCTACGAGCAGTACTTC.

The chain uses TRBV6-5 and TRBJ2-1; TRBD2 matches 8 bases. The length of the CDR3 is 12 residues. Trimming at V came to 6 bases and at J to 8 bases, leaving 3 bases not matched to a gene. CDR1 MNHEY and CDR2 SVGAGI come from the germline V gene. The CDR3 region is CASSRGGDEQFF. The CDR3 nucleotides are TGTGCCAGCAGCCGGGGGGGCGATGAGCAGTTCTTC.

The chain uses TRBV4-2 and TRBJ2-1; TRBD2 agrees at 11 bases. The germline V gene encodes CDR1 LGHNA and CDR2 YNFKEQ. The CDR3 extends over 17 amino acids. The V gene end was trimmed by 3 bases and the J gene end by 4 bases; junction bases not matched to a gene: 8. The CDR3 reads CASSHPSGGSSYNEQFF. CDR3 sequence (DNA): TGTGCCAGCAGCCACCCTAGCGGGGGGTCCTCTTACAATGAGCAGTTCTTC.

The CDR3 DNA reads TGTGCCAGCAGCGTACGAGGACTAGCGGGAGACTTCTACAATGAGCAGTTCTTC. Translating gives CASSVRGLAGDFYNEQFF. The chain links TRBV7-2 to TRBJ2-1, with 13 bases that match TRBD2. The CDR3 has 18 amino acids. After removal of 5 bases from V and 3 bases from J, the junction contained 10 bases not matched to a gene. Germline V gene data show CDR1 as SGHTA and CDR2 as FQGNSA. The full variable domain, completed using reference TRBV7-2 and TRBJ2-1, is GAGVSQSPSNKVTEKGKDVELRCDPISGHTALYWYRQSLGQGLEFLIYFQGNSAPDKSGLPSDRFSAERTGGSVSTLTIQRTQQEDSAVYLCASSVRGLAGDFYNEQFFGPGTRLTVL.

This chain connects TRBV9 to TRBJ1-2, with a weak D call TRBD1 (6 bases). The CDR3 loop spans 14 amino acids. Trimming shortened V by 0 bases and J by 2 bases, and 8 bases separated the two germline ends. Germline values: CDR1 SGDLS, CDR2 YYNGEE. The DNA for the CDR3 is TGTGCCAGCAGCGTAGGGACAGTGAACTATGGCTACACCTTC. Its translation: CASSVGTVNYGYTF.

This clone was picked up a small number of times. The chain is built from TRBV30 and TRBJ2-7; 10 nucleotides align to TRBD2. CDR1 GTSNPN and CDR2 SVGIG come from the germline V gene (reference sequence). The junction had 4 bases not matched to a gene; V was cut back by 4 bases and J by 4 bases. The CDR3 runs 13 residues. In nucleotides, the CDR3 is TGTGCCTGGACTCCTAGCGGGAGATACGAGCAGTACTTC. Its protein is CAWTPSGRYEQYF.

This clone was seen just once. V usage is TRBV5-6 and J usage is TRBJ1-2, with 9 bases aligning to TRBD1. The CDR3 runs 14 residues. V was pared by 2 bases and J by 8 bases, with 7 bases of the junction left unmatched. The germline V gene has CDR1 SGHDT and CDR2 YYEEEE. The CDR3 protein is CASSLGGQGRGYTF. CDR3 DNA: TGTGCCAGCAGCTTAGGAGGACAGGGGAGAGGCTACACCTTC.

The gene calls are TRBV2 and TRBJ2-7; tentatively, D is TRBD1 (6 bases). CDR3 length equals 15 residues. The ends were cut back, 5 bases at V and 4 bases at J, with 18 bases in the middle. Germline values: CDR1 SNHLY, CDR2 FYNNEI. The CDR3, as DNA: TGTGCCAGCAGTAACAGCGGCAGGGGAACTTACGAGCAGTACTTC. It codes for CASSNSGRGTYEQYF.

The chain combines TRBV10-3 with TRBJ1-2; D may be TRBD1 (6 bases). CDR3 length: 13 residues. V was shortened by 4 bases and J by 6 bases, with 12 bases between the two germline ends. The germline V gene has CDR1 ENHRY and CDR2 SYGVKD. CDR3 protein: CAISGGQGNGYTF. In DNA form, the CDR3 reads TGTGCCATCAGTGGGGGGCAGGGAAATGGCTACACCTTC.

CDR3 coding DNA: TGTGCCAGCTGGAACAGGACTATGAGCTACACCTTC. Translating it yields CASWNRTMSYTF. V gene TRBV28 combines with J gene TRBJ1-2, with D possibly TRBD1 on 5 matching bases. Germline V gives CDR1 MDHEN, CDR2 SYDVKM. This CDR3 comprises 12 residues. V was shortened by 8 bases and J by 9 bases, with 16 bases between the two germline ends.

V is TRBV5-6 and J is TRBJ2-1; TRBD1 might be the D (5 bases). From germline, CDR1 is SGHDT and CDR2 YYEEEE. The CDR3 spans 18 residues. V lost 2 bases and J 3 bases, leaving 21 bases between the germline ends. The CDR3 DNA follows: TGTGCCAGCAGCTTTTTGCAGGGAAAGGGTGGGTACTACAATGAGCAGTTCTTC. Protein product: CASSFLQGKGGYYNEQFF. Full variable domain (rest looked up from reference TRBV5-6 and TRBJ2-1): DAGVTQSPTHLIKTRGQQVTLRCSPKSGHDTVSWYQQALGQGPQFIFQYYEEEERQRGNFPDRFSGHQFPNYSSELNVNALLLGDSALYLCASSFLQGKGGYYNEQFFGPGTRLTVL.

This chain's CDR3 is CASSPGTGATDTQYF. The CDR3 region has the DNA TGTGCCAGCAGCCCCGGGACAGGGGCCACAGATACGCAGTATTTT. The chain links TRBV7-3 to TRBJ2-3, with 10 bases matching TRBD1. The trim removed 5 bases at V and 2 bases at J, leaving 4 bases unmatched. CDR1 is SGHTA, CDR2 FQGTGA, per germline. This CDR3 has 15 residues.

J is TRBJ1-1 and V is TRBV10-3; D is perhaps TRBD1 (6 bases). CDR1 and CDR2 from the germline V gene are ENHRY and SYGVKD. This CDR3 contains 12 residues. Trimming took 8 bases from V and 5 from J, leaving 12 bases between them. The CDR3 sequence: CAIRGGGTEAFF. The DNA of the CDR3 is TGTGCCATCCGAGGGGGTGGGACTGAAGCTTTCTTT.

The chain employs TRBV7-2 and TRBJ2-5; 9 bases fit TRBD1. The CDR3 is 13 residues long. Germline V lookup: CDR1 SGHTA, CDR2 FQGNSA. Trimming cost V 3 bases and J 12 bases; bases outside gene matches: 8. CDR3 nucleotide sequence: TGTGCCAGCAGCTTCCGGGACAGGGTCCAGGAGTACTTC. This gives the protein CASSFRDRVQEYF.

The chain uses TRBV5-4 and TRBJ2-5; 9 positions agree with TRBD1. In germline, CDR1 is SGHNT, CDR2 YYREEE (reference sequence). V was pared by 4 bases and J by 5 bases, with 12 bases of the junction left unmatched. The CDR3 sequence is 16 residues long. The CDR3 reads CASSRETTGTGETQYF. The CDR3 DNA is TGTGCCAGCAGCCGTGAAACTACCGGGACAGGGGAGACCCAGTACTTC.

The chain has TRBV6-5 and TRBJ2-3; possibly TRBD2 for D (6 bases). This CDR3 region has 15 residues. Trimming shortened V by 6 bases and J by 5 bases, and 18 bases separated the two germline ends. Germline CDR1 MNHEY, CDR2 SVGAGI. The CDR3 sequence: CASSPTGGKGDTQYF. DNA for the CDR3: TGTGCCAGCAGCCCAACAGGAGGGAAGGGAGATACGCAGTATTTT.

The chain uses TRBV9 and TRBJ2-1; 8 nucleotides align to TRBD2. Germline V gives CDR1 SGDLS, CDR2 YYNGEE. With 4 bases clipped from V and 7 bases from J, the junction kept 7 bases outside the gene matches. This CDR3 contains 14 residues. The CDR3: CASSPGGVTNEQFF. CDR3 DNA: TGTGCCAGCAGCCCCGGGGGGGTTACGAATGAGCAGTTCTTC.

The rearrangement joins TRBV19 to TRBJ1-5; D perhaps matches TRBD1 (5 bases). The CDR3 totals 15 residues. V dropped 5 bases and J dropped 0 bases, with 11 bases sitting between them. Germline V gene lookup returns CDR1 LNHDA and CDR2 SQIVND (reference sequence). The CDR3 DNA reads as TGTGCCAGTAGTCCTCAGGGTTATAGCAATCAGCCCCAGCATTTT. This gives the protein CASSPQGYSNQPQHF.

This chain links TRBV19 with TRBJ2-1; 7 bases fit TRBD1. The CDR3 is 15 residues long. The V gene's germline CDR1 is LNHDA and CDR2 SQIVND (reference sequence). The V segment lost 3 bases and the J segment 4 bases; nucleotides outside the gene matches: 6. The DNA of the CDR3 is TGTGCCAGTAGTATGCTAGGACAGGCTTACAATGAGCAGTTCTTC. This sequence encodes CASSMLGQAYNEQFF. Full variable domain (remainder filled in from reference TRBV19 and TRBJ2-1): DGGITQSPKYLFRKEGQNVTLSCEQNLNHDAMYWYRQDPGQGLRLIYYSQIVNDFQKGDIAEGYSVSREKKESFPLTVTSAQKNPTAFYLCASSMLGQAYNEQFFGPGTRLTVL.

In this sample, this clone turned up once. V gene TRBV5-8 combines with J gene TRBJ1-2, with a weak D call TRBD1 (6 bases). CDR1 and CDR2 from the germline V gene are SGHTS and YDEGEE. CDR3 length: 15 residues. V lost 0 bases, J lost 7 bases, and 16 bases lay in between. CDR3 in amino acids: CASSLVGLGAGGYTF. In DNA form, the CDR3 reads TGTGCCAGCAGCTTGGTAGGGTTGGGGGCCGGTGGCTACACCTTC.

The chain has TRBV2 and TRBJ1-5; a weak D match, TRBD1 (6 bases). Germline loops: CDR1 SNHLY, CDR2 FYNNEI. This CDR3 is 14 amino acids long. Trimming removed 9 bases from V and 2 bases from J, with 14 bases in between. The CDR3 sequence is CASSGAQGNQPQHF. For the CDR3, the DNA is TGTGCCAGTTCAGGGGCCCAAGGCAATCAGCCCCAGCATTTT. The whole variable domain, remainder taken from reference TRBV2 and TRBJ1-5, is EPEVTQTPSHQVTQMGQEVILRCVPISNHLYFYWYRQILGQKVEFLVSFYNNEISEKSEIFDDQFSVERPDGSNFTLKIRSTKLEDSAMYFCASSGAQGNQPQHFGDGTRLSIL.

The V and J genes are TRBV24-1 and TRBJ2-2, with D perhaps matching TRBD1 (6 bases). V lost 5 bases to trimming and J lost 6 bases, with 15 bases between them. Germline values: CDR1 KGHDR, CDR2 SFDVKD. CDR3 length: 15 amino acids. Written as DNA, the CDR3 is TGTGCCACCAGTGCACCGGGACAAAGGGCCGGGGAGCTGTTTTTT. Protein product: CATSAPGQRAGELFF.

V gene TRBV5-1 combines with J gene TRBJ2-3; D is perhaps TRBD2 (6 bases). From germline, CDR1 is SGHRS and CDR2 YFSETQ. This CDR3 has 14 amino acids. Trimming took 10 bases from V and 0 from J, leaving 15 bases between them. Here the CDR3 DNA reads TGCGCCTCGAACACTAGCCCTAGCACAGATACGCAGTATTTT. As protein: CASNTSPSTDTQYF.

The chain employs TRBV28 and TRBJ2-7, with D perhaps TRBD1 (6 bases). Trimming stripped 3 bases from V and 3 bases from J, with 12 bases between. This CDR3 spans 14 amino acids. CDR1 is MDHEN, CDR2 SYDVKM, per germline. CDR3 region: CASSFQGNGYEQYF. The CDR3 DNA follows: TGTGCCAGCAGTTTTCAGGGGAACGGCTACGAGCAGTACTTC.

Only a few counts were recorded for this clone. The gene calls are TRBV11-2 and TRBJ1-1; D is unresolved. This CDR3 has 13 amino acids. Germline-derived CDR1 and CDR2 are SGHAT and FQNNGV. V dropped 2 bases and J dropped 0 bases, with 4 bases sitting between them. The CDR3 DNA follows: TGTGCCAGCAGCTTATTCATGAACACTGAAGCTTTCTTT. Translated: CASSLFMNTEAFF. The entire variable domain, with the rest obtained from reference TRBV11-2 and TRBJ1-1, is as follows: EAGVAQSPRYKIIEKRQSVAFWCNPISGHATLYWYQQILGQGPKLLIQFQNNGVVDDSQLPKDRFSAERLKGVDSTLKIQPAKLEDSAVYLCASSLFMNTEAFFGQGTRLTVV.